The rows below give T cell receptor beta chains drawn from one sample of a study of Ad26.COV2.S vaccination and SARS-CoV-2 variants. The protocol was immunoSEQ multiplex PCR, while the TCRdb copy is restricted to in-frame clones and leaves out a portion. The sample lists approximately 300,000 clones; around 83% were seen once. This specimen consisted of peripheral blood, obtained in a trial of Ad26.COV2.S vaccine versus placebo. All receptors come from a person aged 18-60 years who received the Ad26.COV2.S COVID-19 vaccine or a placebo. The CDR3 runs from the conserved cysteine through the conserved F or W. D genes are given only for firm matches.

d_gene: NA
j_gene: TRBJ2-3
v_gene: TRBV12-5
len: 13
CDR3aa: CASGLLDRDTQYF

d_gene: TRBD1
j_gene: TRBJ1-3
v_gene: TRBV5-6
len: 16
CDR3aa: CASSSFRGSIGNTIYF

d_gene: TRBD1
j_gene: TRBJ2-2
v_gene: TRBV2
len: 14
CDR3aa: CASTNRGGSGELFF

d_gene: NA
j_gene: TRBJ2-7
v_gene: TRBV13
len: 12
CDR3aa: CASSLEGYEQYF

d_gene: NA
j_gene: TRBJ1-4
v_gene: TRBV20-1
len: 9
CDR3aa: CSASEKLFF

d_gene: TRBD1
j_gene: TRBJ2-3
v_gene: TRBV11-2
len: 16
CDR3aa: CASSFGDRGFGDTQYF

d_gene: TRBD1
j_gene: TRBJ2-7
v_gene: TRBV10-3
len: 13
CDR3aa: CATSPTGGHEQYF

d_gene: NA
j_gene: TRBJ2-5
v_gene: TRBV5-4
len: 13
CDR3aa: CASSLPEGETQYF

d_gene: NA
j_gene: TRBJ2-3
v_gene: TRBV9
len: 14
CDR3aa: CASSPTSHGDTQYF

d_gene: NA
j_gene: TRBJ1-1
v_gene: TRBV27
len: 14
CDR3aa: CASSPGQPATEAFF

d_gene: NA
j_gene: TRBJ1-2
v_gene: TRBV4-3
len: 16
CDR3aa: CASSQDDRNSNYGYTF

d_gene: NA
j_gene: TRBJ1-6
v_gene: TRBV18
len: 13
CDR3aa: CASSPSDGSPLHF

d_gene: NA
j_gene: TRBJ1-3
v_gene: TRBV7-6
len: 16
CDR3aa: CASSKGQLNSGNTIYF

d_gene: NA
j_gene: TRBJ1-2
v_gene: TRBV6-5
len: 12
CDR3aa: CASRRHAEGYTF

d_gene: TRBD2
j_gene: TRBJ2-5
v_gene: TRBV18
len: 15
CDR3aa: CASSPPWEGTETQYF

d_gene: NA
j_gene: TRBJ2-1
v_gene: TRBV6-2/TRBV6-3
len: 16
CDR3aa: CASSYRGQGISDEQFF

d_gene: NA
j_gene: TRBJ1-4
v_gene: TRBV4-1
len: 16
CDR3aa: CASSRFPNDDREKLFF

d_gene: TRBD2
j_gene: TRBJ2-1
v_gene: TRBV3-1/TRBV3-2
len: 14
CDR3aa: CASSQGLAGDEQFF

d_gene: NA
j_gene: TRBJ1-2
v_gene: TRBV7-9
len: 16
CDR3aa: CASSFAGGRNNYGYTF

d_gene: NA
j_gene: TRBJ2-2
v_gene: TRBV6-5
len: 13
CDR3aa: CASRSPVPGELFF

d_gene: TRBD1
j_gene: TRBJ1-2
v_gene: TRBV12-5
len: 13
CDR3aa: CASGLGTGNGYTF

d_gene: NA
j_gene: TRBJ1-6
v_gene: TRBV7-2
len: 15
CDR3aa: CASSLRAGDNSPLHF

d_gene: TRBD2
j_gene: TRBJ2-1
v_gene: TRBV9
len: 15
CDR3aa: CASSVSGGLANEQFF

d_gene: NA
j_gene: TRBJ2-5
v_gene: TRBV7-2
len: 13
CDR3aa: CASSLDPSETQYF

d_gene: TRBD1
j_gene: TRBJ1-5
v_gene: TRBV7-2
len: 16
CDR3aa: CASSSPGQGADQPQHF

d_gene: NA
j_gene: TRBJ2-5
v_gene: TRBV15
len: 14
CDR3aa: CATSPQPAGETQYF

d_gene: NA
j_gene: TRBJ1-2
v_gene: TRBV7-8
len: 15
CDR3aa: CASSPRLQAPGGYTF

d_gene: NA
j_gene: TRBJ2-3
v_gene: TRBV29-1
len: 11
CDR3aa: CSVAESGTQYF

d_gene: NA
j_gene: TRBJ2-5
v_gene: TRBV5-1
len: 14
CDR3aa: CASSLQLPWETQYF

d_gene: NA
j_gene: TRBJ2-7
v_gene: TRBV4-1
len: 16
CDR3aa: CASSQEGTPGVYEQYF

d_gene: NA
j_gene: TRBJ1-3
v_gene: TRBV14
len: 16
CDR3aa: CASSQDRQRLGNTIYF

d_gene: NA
j_gene: TRBJ1-6
v_gene: TRBV3-1/TRBV3-2
len: 13
CDR3aa: CASSQILGSPLHF